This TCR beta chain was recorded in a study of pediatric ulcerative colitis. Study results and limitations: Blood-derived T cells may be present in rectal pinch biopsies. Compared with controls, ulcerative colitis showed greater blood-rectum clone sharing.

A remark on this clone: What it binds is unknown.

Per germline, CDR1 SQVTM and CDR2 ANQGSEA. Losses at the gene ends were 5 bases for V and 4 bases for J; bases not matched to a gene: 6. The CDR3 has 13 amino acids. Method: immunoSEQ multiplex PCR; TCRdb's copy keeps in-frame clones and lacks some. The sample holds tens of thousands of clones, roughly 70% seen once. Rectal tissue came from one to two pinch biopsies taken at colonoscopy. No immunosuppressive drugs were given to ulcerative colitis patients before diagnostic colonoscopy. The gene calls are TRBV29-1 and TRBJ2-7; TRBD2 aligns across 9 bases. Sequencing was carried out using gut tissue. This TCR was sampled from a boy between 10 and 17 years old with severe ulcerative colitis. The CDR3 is CSVHLAGKYEQYF. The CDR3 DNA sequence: TGCAGCGTTCATCTAGCGGGAAAATACGAGCAGTACTTC.